The 10 T cell receptor beta chains below were found in one sample sequenced in a study of shared clonotypes between healthy human individuals. As defined, naive CD8 cells were CD45RO-negative and positively selected for CCR7, with terminally differentiated effector memory CD45RA+ cells excluded. Sequencing used immunoSEQ multiplex PCR; TCRdb keeps in-frame clones, though not all of them. Of about 800,000 clones listed, about 97% are singletons. The specimen sequenced was naive CD8+ T cells sorted from blood. The receptor source for this set is a man aged 30-40 years in good health.

The chain employs TRBV29-1 and TRBJ1-1; the D gene is possibly TRBD1 (5 bases). The V end was cut by 4 bases, the J end by 4 bases, with 16 bases between. CDR1 and CDR2 from the germline V gene are SQVTM and ANQGSEA. CDR3 length equals 14 residues. The chain's CDR3 is CSVVAPREVTEAFF. The CDR3 DNA is TGCAGCGTTGTGGCCCCCAGGGAGGTCACTGAAGCTTTCTTT. The full variable domain, completed using reference TRBV29-1 and TRBJ1-1, is SAVISQKPSRDICQRGTSLTIQCQVDSQVTMMFWYRQQPGQSLTLIATANQGSEATYESGFVIDKFPISRPNLTFSTLTVSNMSPEDSSIYLCSVVAPREVTEAFFGQGTRLTVV.

This sequence joins TRBV18 and TRBJ2-7; maybe TRBD1 (7 bases). The V and J ends lost 3 bases and 6 bases respectively, with 18 bases between them. The CDR3 contains 15 residues. The V gene's germline CDR1 is KGHSH and CDR2 LQKENI. The CDR3 sequence is CASSPGGQSISEQYF. As DNA, the CDR3 is TGTGCCAGCTCACCGGGGGGACAGTCAATAAGCGAGCAGTACTTC.

This chain joins TRBV28 and TRBJ2-7, with 12 bases matching TRBD1. The ends lost 2 bases at V and 3 bases at J; junction bases unmatched: 2. The germline V gene encodes CDR1 MDHEN and CDR2 SYDVKM. The CDR3 totals 15 residues. The CDR3 DNA follows: TGTGCCAGCAGTTTAGGGACAGGGGGCTTCTACGAGCAGTACTTC. Translated, it gives CASSLGTGGFYEQYF.

The chain carries TRBV5-8 and TRBJ2-7; a possible D gene is TRBD2 (5 bases). The CDR3 spans 14 residues. The germline CDR1 and CDR2 sequences are SGHTS and YDEGEE. The V and J ends lost 0 bases and 2 bases respectively, with 9 bases between them. Written as DNA, the CDR3 is TGTGCCAGCAGCTTGGGTAGAGGGCCCTACGAGCAGTACTTC. As protein: CASSLGRGPYEQYF. Complete variable domain (other parts from reference TRBV5-8 and TRBJ2-7): EAGVTQSPTHLIKTRGQQATLRCSPISGHTSVYWYQQALGLGLQFLLWYDEGEERNRGNFPPRFSGRQFPNYSSELNVNALELEDSALYLCASSLGRGPYEQYFGPGTRLTVT.

The chain links TRBV15 to TRBJ1-2, with a weak D call TRBD1 (6 bases). The germline V gene encodes CDR1 LNHNV and CDR2 YYDKDF (reference sequence). This CDR3 has 14 residues. Trimming took 2 bases from V and 8 from J, leaving 15 bases between them. Here the CDR3 reads CATSRQGGKGGYTF. The CDR3 coding sequence is TGTGCCACCAGCAGACAAGGGGGTAAAGGGGGCTACACCTTC.

This chain joins TRBV19 and TRBJ1-1; the D is unclear. Germline V gene lookup returns CDR1 LNHDA and CDR2 SQIVND (reference sequence). This CDR3 contains 16 residues. V dropped 4 bases and J dropped 0 bases, with 15 bases sitting between them. The DNA for the CDR3 is TGTGCCAGTAGTAAATCGGGAGCTTATTTGAACACTGAAGCTTTCTTT. As protein: CASSKSGAYLNTEAFF. Variable domain in full (rest from reference TRBV19 and TRBJ1-1): DGGITQSPKYLFRKEGQNVTLSCEQNLNHDAMYWYRQDPGQGLRLIYYSQIVNDFQKGDIAEGYSVSREKKESFPLTVTSAQKNPTAFYLCASSKSGAYLNTEAFFGQGTRLTVV.

The chain uses TRBV29-1 and TRBJ2-1; perhaps TRBD1 as D (6 bases). From germline, CDR1 is SQVTM and CDR2 ANQGSEA. V lost 0 bases and J lost 4, with 16 bases in between. The CDR3 runs to 16 residues. CDR3 coding DNA: TGCAGCGTTGAAGATGACCTAGGGACAAGATACAATGAGCAGTTCTTC. This sequence encodes CSVEDDLGTRYNEQFF.

This chain uses TRBV29-1 with TRBJ2-7; TRBD2 is a possible D gene (6 bases). Germline V CDR1 and CDR2: SQVTM, ANQGSEA. Trimming stripped 4 bases from V and 2 bases from J, with 12 bases between. The CDR3 totals 13 residues. The CDR3 here is CSVVGRLTYEQYF. The CDR3 DNA follows: TGCAGCGTTGTAGGGAGGCTCACCTACGAGCAGTACTTC.

The chain combines TRBV28 with TRBJ2-1; D may be TRBD2 (5 bases). The CDR3 consists of 14 residues. V dropped 7 bases and J dropped 5 bases, with 15 bases sitting between them. The germline V gene has CDR1 MDHEN and CDR2 SYDVKM. The CDR3 DNA reads TGTGCCAGCACCCTCGAGGGTTTTCACAATGAGCAGTTCTTC. It codes for CASTLEGFHNEQFF.

The chain has TRBV29-1 and TRBJ2-1; D perhaps matches TRBD2 (5 bases). Between the trimmed V and J ends, which lost 0 bases and 0 bases, there was a span of 12 bases. The CDR3 has 16 amino acids. Per the germline V gene, CDR1 is SQVTM and CDR2 is ANQGSEA. For the CDR3, the DNA is TGCAGCGTTGAAGATACTGGCGGGCACTCCTACAATGAGCAGTTCTTC. Translating it yields CSVEDTGGHSYNEQFF.